This TCR beta chain derives from a study of radiation and T cells in renal cell carcinoma. Overall study results and limits: Top tumor clonotypes rose in blood 2 weeks post-radiation, then contracted.

Assay used: immunoSEQ multiplex PCR; TCRdb lists only in-frame clones, some missing. The sample comprises tens of thousands of clones, 75% to 90% of which are singletons, and about 30% rests with the top ten. Germline V gives CDR1 SGHTA, CDR2 FQGNSA. The CDR3 is 14 amino acids. Trimming cost V 3 bases and J 0 bases, with 7 bases left between them. Time point noted: blood 2 weeks post-SBRT. Specified treatment: 15 Gy SBRT to primary tumor, nephrectomy 4 weeks later. Radiation-treated patients gave blood at baseline, week 2 and week 4. Concerning this clone: The target antigen is unknown.

This material consisted of blood, taken from a patient whose treatment included radiotherapy and nephrectomy. The chain is built from TRBV7-2 and TRBJ2-3, with D maybe TRBD2 (5 bases). This sequence originates from a woman in her seventies with renal cell carcinoma. This chain's CDR3 is CASSFPGSTDTQYF. In DNA form, the CDR3 reads TGTGCCAGCAGCTTCCCGGGAAGCACAGATACGCAGTATTTT.